Listed here are 15 T cell receptor beta chains from one sample, sequenced in a study of T cell responses to AZD1222 COVID-19 vaccine. TCRdb's copy holds only in-frame clones and misses some; the assay was immunoSEQ multiplex PCR. The sample yields more than 250,000 clones, more than 85% seen once. The sample consisted of peripheral blood, taken on day 0 of AZD1222 vaccination. These receptor sequences come from an adult in good health.

V gene TRBV4-2 combines with J gene TRBJ2-1, with D unclear. Germline V gene lookup returns CDR1 LGHNA and CDR2 YNFKEQ. CDR3 length: 15 amino acids. Trimming removed 0 bases from V and 2 bases from J, with 8 bases in between. CDR3 amino acids: CASSQDRATYNEQFF. CDR3 bases: TGTGCCAGCAGCCAAGACAGAGCGACCTACAATGAGCAGTTCTTC.

The chain combines TRBV5-5 with TRBJ2-7; D is undetermined. There are 16 residues in the CDR3. Trimming took 4 bases from V and 4 from J, leaving 21 bases between them. The germline gives CDR1 SGHKS, CDR2 YYEKEE (reference sequence). CDR3: CASSMGPLRSIYEQYF. Here the CDR3 DNA reads TGTGCCAGCAGCATGGGCCCCTTAAGGTCGATTTACGAGCAGTACTTC.

V usage is TRBV20-1 and J usage is TRBJ2-6; no reliable D call. CDR1 is DFQATT, CDR2 SNEGSKA, per germline (reference sequence). Trimming removed 3 bases at V and 4 bases at J, with 7 bases between. The CDR3 is made up of 13 amino acids. Here the CDR3 DNA reads TGCAGTGCTAGTCTCTGGGGGGCCAACGTCCTGACTTTC. Protein sequence: CSASLWGANVLTF.

The V and J genes are TRBV19 and TRBJ1-6; D remains ambiguous. V lost 4 bases and J 6 bases, leaving 13 bases between the germline ends. Germline-derived CDR1 and CDR2 are LNHDA and SQIVND (reference sequence). This CDR3 has 15 amino acids. The CDR3 region is CASSTTDGGNSPLHF. The CDR3 nucleotides are TGTGCCAGTAGTACGACGGACGGAGGTAATTCACCCCTCCACTTT. The whole variable domain, remainder taken from reference TRBV19 and TRBJ1-6, is DGGITQSPKYLFRKEGQNVTLSCEQNLNHDAMYWYRQDPGQGLRLIYYSQIVNDFQKGDIAEGYSVSREKKESFPLTVTSAQKNPTAFYLCASSTTDGGNSPLHFGNGTRLTVT.

V usage is TRBV19 and J usage is TRBJ2-3; 13 bases fit TRBD2. The CDR3 totals 18 residues. V dropped 4 bases and J dropped 1; count of bases not matched to a gene: 8. Looked up from germline, CDR1 is LNHDA and CDR2 is SQIVND (reference sequence). DNA for the CDR3: TGTGCCAGTAGTAAACGACTAGCGGGGGGAGCTCGCACAGATACGCAGTATTTT. Protein: CASSKRLAGGARTDTQYF.

The chain is built from TRBV5-1 and TRBJ1-1, with 8 bases matching TRBD1. Per germline, CDR1 SGHRS and CDR2 YFSETQ. CDR3 length: 14 amino acids. After removal of 3 bases from V and 3 bases from J, the junction contained 4 bases not matched to a gene. CDR3 amino acids: CASSSSTGDTEAFF. The CDR3 nucleotides read TGCGCCAGCAGCTCCTCGACAGGGGACACTGAAGCTTTCTTT.

The rearrangement uses TRBV5-5 and TRBJ1-2; 10 nucleotides align to TRBD1. Germline CDR1 reads SGHKS; CDR2 reads YYEKEE (reference sequence). CDR3 length: 15 amino acids. The junction had 2 bases not matched to a gene; V was cut back by 0 bases and J by 3 bases. For the CDR3, the DNA is TGTGCCAGCAGCTTGGCTGGACAGGGGGACTATGGCTACACCTTC. Encoded protein: CASSLAGQGDYGYTF.

The chain is built from TRBV3-1 (or the pseudogene TRBV3-2) and TRBJ2-2, with TRBD1 matching over 8 bases. Germline CDR1 and CDR2: LGHDT and YNNKEL (reference sequence). The CDR3 covers 14 residues. Trimming cost V 4 bases and J 4 bases; bases outside gene matches: 2. The CDR3 DNA sequence: TGTGCCAGCAGCCGCGGACAGGGCACCGGGGAGCTGTTTTTT. This gives the protein CASSRGQGTGELFF.

To note about this clone: The same CDR3 arises from other DNA sequences in this sample as well. This chain uses TRBV4-1 with TRBJ2-4; D unclear. V was trimmed by 3 bases and J by 0 bases, leaving 9 bases between them. In germline, CDR1 is MGHRA, CDR2 YSYEKL. This CDR3 contains 15 residues. The CDR3 coding sequence is TGCGCCAGCAGCCAGGTGGGCCTAGCCAAAAACATTCAGTACTTC. Its translation is CASSQVGLAKNIQYF.

This clone showed up just a few times. V usage is TRBV12-3 or TRBV12-4 and J usage is TRBJ1-5; D call uncertain. V was shortened by 5 bases and J by 6 bases, with 11 bases between the two germline ends. The CDR3 covers 13 residues. CDR3 sequence: CASSPGEGQPQHF. The DNA for the CDR3 is TGTGCCAGCAGTCCTGGGGAGGGTCAGCCCCAGCATTTT.

The chain joins TRBV5-1 to TRBJ1-1; D call uncertain. Trimming pared 5 bases from V and 1 base from J, leaving 3 bases between. The CDR3 runs to 11 residues. The germline V gene encodes CDR1 SGHRS and CDR2 YFSETQ. The CDR3 nucleotides read TGCGCCAGCAGGGCGAACACTGAAGCTTTCTTT. As protein: CASRANTEAFF.

The chain carries TRBV15 and TRBJ2-7; D gene uncertain. Germline lookup yields CDR1 LNHNV and CDR2 YYDKDF (reference sequence). This CDR3 comprises 15 residues. The ends were cut back, 0 bases at V and 5 bases at J, with 14 bases in the middle. This chain's CDR3 is CATSRDVPAPHEQYF. For the CDR3, the DNA is TGTGCCACCAGCAGAGATGTCCCGGCTCCCCACGAGCAGTACTTC. The whole variable domain, remainder taken from reference TRBV15 and TRBJ2-7, is DAMVIQNPRYQVTQFGKPVTLSCSQTLNHNVMYWYQQKSSQAPKLLFHYYDKDFNNEADTPDNFQSRRPNTSFCFLDIRSPGLGDTAMYLCATSRDVPAPHEQYFGPGTRLTVT.

The chain uses TRBV28 and TRBJ1-5, with 7 bases identical to TRBD1. The CDR3 is 17 residues long. Germline-derived CDR1 and CDR2 are MDHEN and SYDVKM. V gave up 5 bases and J gave up 2 bases; unmatched junction bases: 12. This CDR3 is CASSPPLRGSGNQPQHF. CDR3 in DNA: TGTGCCAGCAGTCCACCTCTCAGGGGGTCTGGCAATCAGCCCCAGCATTTT.

V is TRBV2 and J is TRBJ2-3, with D hard to call. The CDR3 is 10 residues long. Trimming left V 6 bases short and J 3 bases short, with 1 base between. Germline assignment: CDR1 SNHLY and CDR2 FYNNEI. CDR3 amino acids: CASRTDTQYF. The DNA for the CDR3 is TGTGCCAGCAGAACAGATACGCAGTATTTT.

The chain carries TRBV5-4 and TRBJ2-7; 12 bases agree with TRBD2. The CDR3 is made up of 15 amino acids. Germline V gene sequence: CDR1 SGHNT, CDR2 YYREEE (reference sequence). The trim removed 2 bases at V and 5 bases at J, leaving 5 bases unmatched. The DNA for the CDR3 is TGTGCCAGCAGCTTTAGGACTAGCGGGGCCCACGAGCAGTACTTC. Translated, it gives CASSFRTSGAHEQYF.